The 17 T cell receptor beta chains reported below all come from one sample, sequenced in a study of response to subunit inactivated influenza vaccine. TCRdb reanalysed the RT-PCR reads using MiXCR and keeps one entry per CDR3 protein. In the table there are over 400,000 distinct CDR3 sequences, approximately 13% of which are singletons. Sequencing was performed on PBMCs from blood, taken 40 to 50 days after vaccination. The receptors derive from a man aged 45-65 years who received an inactivated influenza vaccine.

CDR3 loop: CASSLLKPANTGELFF. The CDR3 DNA follows: TGTGCCAGCAGTTTACTTAAACCAGCGAACACCGGGGAGCTGTTTTTT. The chain carries TRBV27 and TRBJ2-2, with D unresolved. Germline V lookup: CDR1 MNHEY, CDR2 SMNVEV (reference sequence). Trimming pared 2 bases from V and 0 bases from J, leaving 10 bases between. CDR3 length equals 16 residues.

This clonotype was seen ten or more times. The J gene is TRBJ2-7, the V gene TRBV12-3 or TRBV12-4; 11 nucleotides agree with TRBD1. The CDR3 consists of 15 residues. Trimming cost V 5 bases and J 2 bases; bases outside gene matches: 5. CDR3 sequence (DNA): TGTGCCAGCAGTAGGGGACAGGGGGAGACCTACGAGCAGTACTTC. Protein product: CASSRGQGETYEQYF.

This chain links TRBV7-8 with TRBJ2-5; maybe TRBD1 (5 bases). CDR1 SGHVS and CDR2 FQNEAQ come from the germline V gene. The CDR3 sequence is 16 residues long. V shed 1 base and J shed 5 bases, with 17 bases lying between them. The CDR3 coding sequence is TGTGCCAGCAGCTTAGTCACCCAGATAAGGGGCGAGACCCAGTACTTC. Protein product: CASSLVTQIRGETQYF. Together with reference TRBV7-8 and TRBJ2-5, the CDR3 gives the full variable domain: GAGVSQSPRYKVAKRGQDVALRCDPISGHVSLFWYQQALGQGPEFLTYFQNEAQLDKSGLPSDRFFAERPEGSVSTLKIQRTQQEDSAVYLCASSLVTQIRGETQYFGPGTRLLVL.

The sample holds a few counts of this clonotype. CDR3 in DNA: TGTGCCAGCAGCTGGAACCCAGATACGCAGTATTTT. Protein: CASSWNPDTQYF. The J gene is TRBJ2-3, the V gene TRBV7-9, with unresolved D. The V gene lost 4 bases and the J gene lost 4 bases, with 6 bases spanning the gap. The germline V gene has CDR1 SEHNR and CDR2 FQNEAQ (reference sequence). There are 12 residues in the CDR3.

CDR3 DNA sequence: TGCGCCAGCAGCTTGGCCGGGCCAGGGGGCAGCTATGGCTACACCTTC. Its translation is CASSLAGPGGSYGYTF. The chain has TRBV5-1 and TRBJ1-2, with 8 bases aligning to TRBD1. With V trimmed by 0 bases and J by 4 bases, 8 bases remained unmatched. The CDR3 is 16 residues long. The V gene's germline CDR1 is SGHRS and CDR2 YFSETQ. Full variable domain (remainder filled in from reference TRBV5-1 and TRBJ1-2): KAGVTQTPRYLIKTRGQQVTLSCSPISGHRSVSWYQQTPGQGLQFLFEYFSETQRNKGNFPGRFSGRQFSNSRSEMNVSTLELGDSALYLCASSLAGPGGSYGYTFGSGTRLTVV.

In its sample, this clonotype was seen a few times. This sequence joins TRBV6-6 and TRBJ2-5; no clear D. V lost 0 bases and J lost 3, with 2 bases in between. Germline CDR1 reads MNHNY; CDR2 reads SVGAGI (reference sequence). The CDR3 loop spans 12 amino acids. The CDR3 DNA sequence: TGTGCCAGCAGTTACTCGAAAGAGACCCAGTACTTC. Its protein product is CASSYSKETQYF.

In its sample, this clonotype was seen a few times. This chain links TRBV2 with TRBJ2-7; a weak D match, TRBD1 (5 bases). V was clipped by 8 bases and J by 3 bases, with 14 bases between them. CDR3 size: 13 residues. CDR1 and CDR2 (germline): SNHLY, FYNNEI. The CDR3 region has the DNA TGTGCCAGCCTGGACACCCTACGCTACGAGCAGTACTTC. Amino acid sequence: CASLDTLRYEQYF.

This chain joins TRBV5-1 and TRBJ1-1; perhaps TRBD1 as D (5 bases). CDR3 length equals 16 residues. The germline CDR1 and CDR2 sequences are SGHRS and YFSETQ. V lost 0 bases and J 1 base, leaving 13 bases between the germline ends. In nucleotides, the CDR3 is TGCGCCAGCAGCTTGGTGACAGAGATCGCGAACACTGAAGCTTTCTTT. Protein: CASSLVTEIANTEAFF.

This chain uses TRBV7-2 with TRBJ2-7; TRBD1 is a possible D gene (5 bases). The V end lost 4 bases, the J end lost 6 bases, and 16 bases lay between the germline ends. The CDR3 contains 14 residues. CDR1 is SGHTA, CDR2 FQGNSA, per germline. CDR3 DNA sequence: TGTGCCAGCAGCTCCGGCATGGGCAGGGTCGAGCAGTACTTC. This sequence encodes CASSSGMGRVEQYF.

V and J are TRBV9 and TRBJ2-2, with TRBD1 identical over 10 bases. The CDR3 consists of 17 residues. Trimming removed 3 bases from V and 6 bases from J; junction bases left unmatched: 11. Germline V gene lookup returns CDR1 SGDLS and CDR2 YYNGEE. DNA of the CDR3: TGTGCCAGCAGCGCTCTACCGGGACAGGGGAAATCCGGGGAGCTGTTTTTT. Residues: CASSALPGQGKSGELFF.

This clonotype appeared once. Germline is not matched at one junction end, which may reflect a read error. The chain uses TRBV12-3 or TRBV12-4 and TRBJ2-2, with 8 nucleotides matching TRBD1. The CDR3 sequence is 15 residues long. The CDR3 sequence: CASSQTGARTGELYF. The DNA of the CDR3 is TGTGCCAGCAGCCAGACAGGGGCTCGCACCGGGGAGCTGTATTTT.

This clonotype was counted a few times. The V and J genes are TRBV3-1 and TRBJ1-3, with 7 nucleotides matching TRBD1. From germline, CDR1 is LGHDT and CDR2 YNNKEL (reference sequence). The J segment lost 4 bases and the V segment lost 1 base, leaving 13 bases of the junction unmatched. CDR3 size: 18 residues. The CDR3 sequence: CASSQGGGAGGGGNTIYF. The CDR3 coding sequence is TGTGCCAGCAGCCAAGGCGGGGGTGCCGGAGGGGGCGGAAACACCATATATTTT.

This chain uses TRBV7-9 with TRBJ1-2, with D possibly matching TRBD1 (6 bases). The CDR3 has 12 residues. Trimming stripped 5 bases from V and 8 bases from J, with 12 bases between. Germline V lookup: CDR1 SEHNR, CDR2 FQNEAQ (reference sequence). The CDR3, as DNA: TGTGCCAGCAGCGCAGGGGTAGGAGGCTACACCTTC. It yields the protein CASSAGVGGYTF.

For this clonotype: A much more abundant neighbour one base away suggests this may be a read error. The CDR3 DNA is TGCGCCAACAGCTTGTCCCAGCGGGGGCCGACAGATACGCAGTATTTT. This gives the protein CANSLSQRGPTDTQYF. The V and J genes are TRBV5-1 and TRBJ2-3, with TRBD2 matching 8 bases. Per germline, CDR1 SGHRS and CDR2 YFSETQ. This CDR3 comprises 16 residues.

This clonotype has ten or more counts. The chain is built from TRBV27 and TRBJ2-7, with a weak D call TRBD2 (6 bases). Germline-derived CDR1 and CDR2 are MNHEY and SMNVEV (reference sequence). V was pared by 7 bases and J by 3 bases, with 19 bases between. The length of the CDR3 is 15 residues. CDR3 sequence reads: CASKWDAGSNYEQYF. CDR3 sequence (DNA): TGTGCCAGCAAATGGGACGCGGGGTCGAACTACGAGCAGTACTTC.

The chain uses TRBV4-1 and TRBJ2-7; perhaps TRBD1 as D (6 bases). The CDR3 spans 15 residues. Trimming pared 0 bases from V and 8 bases from J, leaving 17 bases between. Germline CDR1 reads MGHRA; CDR2 reads YSYEKL. The CDR3: CASSQDWDTGLQQYF. In DNA form, the CDR3 reads TGCGCCAGCAGCCAAGACTGGGACACCGGTCTCCAGCAGTACTTC.

This clonotype was seen repeatedly, ten times or more. This chain links TRBV5-4 with TRBJ1-4, with 7 bases that match TRBD1. Germline V lookup: CDR1 SGHNT, CDR2 YYREEE (reference sequence). Trimming took 4 bases from V and 6 from J; bases not matched to a gene: 6. The CDR3 is 14 residues long. CDR3 coding DNA: TGTGCCAGCAGCCTCGACAGGGTAGATGAAAAACTGTTTTTT. This translates into CASSLDRVDEKLFF.